The source of this T cell receptor (beta chain) is a study of blood T cell repertoires in COVID-19. Study summary: Collection of acute and convalescent COVID-19 samples took place in the United States, Italy and Spain.

TCRdb's table, derived via immunoSEQ multiplex PCR, lists solely in-frame clones and lacks some. The data show tens of thousands of clones, roughly 84% seen once. V was clipped by 2 bases and J by 0 bases, with 8 bases between them. This CDR3 is 16 amino acids long. Germline values: CDR1 SGHTA, CDR2 FQGNSA. This sequence originates from a man aged 65 to 85 with acute or convalescent COVID-19. The gene calls are TRBV7-2 and TRBJ1-6; D might be TRBD1 (5 bases). The sequencing sample was made of peripheral blood. The CDR3 DNA reads TGTGCCAGCAGCTTAAGACAGAGCTCCTATAATTCACCCCTCCACTTT. Encoded protein: CASSLRQSSYNSPLHF. Using reference TRBV7-2 and TRBJ1-6 for the parts outside the CDR3, the full variable domain is GAGVSQSPSNKVTEKGKDVELRCDPISGHTALYWYRQSLGQGLEFLIYFQGNSAPDKSGLPSDRFSAERTGGSVSTLTIQRTQQEDSAVYLCASSLRQSSYNSPLHFGNGTRLTVT.